Following are 20 T cell receptor beta chains from one sample sequenced in a study of shared clonotypes between healthy human individuals. Profiled with immunoSEQ multiplex PCR; TCRdb holds only in-frame clones, not every one. In the table there are approximately 1.5 million clones, approximately 98.5% of which are singletons. Source material: naive CD4+ T cells sorted from blood. The subset denotes: CD45RA+ positively selected. The source is a young man in good health.

J is TRBJ2-7 and V is TRBV18, with D perhaps TRBD1 (5 bases). The CDR3 sequence is 14 residues long. Trimming removed 3 bases at V and 7 bases at J, with 16 bases between. Germline V CDR1 and CDR2: KGHSH, LQKENI. The CDR3 DNA sequence: TGTGCCAGCTCACCCCGATATGGGGCCGGAGAGCAGTACTTC. This sequence encodes CASSPRYGAGEQYF.

The CDR3 loop is CATGQARNQPQHF. The CDR3 coding sequence is TGTGCCACCGGACAGGCCCGCAATCAGCCCCAGCATTTT. The chain links TRBV10-3 to TRBJ1-5, with 7 bases that match TRBD1. CDR1 and CDR2 (germline): ENHRY, SYGVKD. V was clipped by 10 bases and J by 2 bases; unmatched bases: 5. The CDR3 is 13 residues long.

J is TRBJ1-1 and V is TRBV28, with 7 positions matching TRBD1. Germline lookup yields CDR1 MDHEN and CDR2 SYDVKM. Trimming took 10 bases from V and 1 from J; bases not matched to a gene: 3. The CDR3 spans 12 residues. CDR3 sequence (DNA): TGTGCCACCGGGACAGCGAACACTGAAGCTTTCTTT. It translates to CATGTANTEAFF.

The rearrangement uses TRBV14 and TRBJ2-3, with no clear D. CDR1 is SGHDN and CDR2 is FVKESK in the germline V gene. The CDR3 covers 10 residues. V shed 9 bases and J shed 0 bases, with 1 base lying between them. The CDR3 DNA reads TGTGCCAGTAGCACAGATACGCAGTATTTT. Translated: CASSTDTQYF.

This CDR3 reads CASSSGFMNTEAFF. For the CDR3, the DNA is TGCGCCAGCAGCTCAGGATTCATGAACACTGAAGCTTTCTTT. V is TRBV5-1 and J is TRBJ1-1; D call uncertain. V shed 3 bases and J shed 0 bases, with 9 bases lying between them. The V gene's germline CDR1 is SGHRS and CDR2 YFSETQ. The CDR3 length is 14 residues.

The genes are TRBV9 and TRBJ2-1, with 11 bases that match TRBD2. Per germline, CDR1 SGDLS and CDR2 YYNGEE. The CDR3 is made up of 17 amino acids. V lost 0 bases, J lost 5 bases, and 7 bases stayed unmatched. The CDR3 sequence is CASSVARLAGLDNEQFF. The DNA for the CDR3 is TGTGCCAGCAGCGTAGCCCGACTAGCGGGACTGGACAATGAGCAGTTCTTC.

This chain connects TRBV4-3 to TRBJ1-1, with D perhaps TRBD1 (6 bases). CDR1 is LGHNA, CDR2 YSLEER, per germline. The CDR3 spans 15 residues. The ends were cut back, 1 base at V and 2 bases at J, with 11 bases in the middle. The DNA of the CDR3 is TGCGCCAGCAGCCAAGGAGGGACACCCAACACTGAAGCTTTCTTT. Translation gives CASSQGGTPNTEAFF.

This rearrangement joins TRBV18 to TRBJ2-2; TRBD1 agrees at 7 bases. This CDR3 contains 15 residues. The V segment lost 3 bases and the J segment 6 bases; nucleotides outside the gene matches: 7. From germline, CDR1 is KGHSH and CDR2 LQKENI. The chain's CDR3 is CASSPTGLRAGELFF. The CDR3 DNA follows: TGTGCCAGCTCACCGACAGGGTTAAGGGCCGGGGAGCTGTTTTTT.

The chain is built from TRBV10-1 and TRBJ2-1; 10 bases line up with TRBD1. The germline CDR1 and CDR2 sequences are WNHNN and SYGVQD (reference sequence). V was clipped by 1 base and J by 5 bases; unmatched bases: 5. CDR3 size: 16 residues. The CDR3 here is CASSEWGQGLNNEQFF. DNA for the CDR3: TGCGCCAGCAGTGAGTGGGGACAGGGGCTTAACAATGAGCAGTTCTTC.

The rearrangement joins TRBV9 to TRBJ2-3; the D is unclear. Germline V lookup: CDR1 SGDLS, CDR2 YYNGEE. Trimming removed 1 base from V and 8 bases from J, with 17 bases in between. CDR3 size: 15 residues. CDR3 bases: TGTGCCAGCAGCGTATTGGCTAGTTCATCAGTTACGCAGTATTTT. This translates into CASSVLASSSVTQYF. Full variable domain (remainder filled in from reference TRBV9 and TRBJ2-3): DSGVTQTPKHLITATGQRVTLRCSPRSGDLSVYWYQQSLDQGLQFLIQYYNGEERAKGNILERFSAQQFPDLHSELNLSSLELGDSALYFCASSVLASSSVTQYFGPGTRLTVL.

CDR3 protein: CASSVLQKLFF. Written as DNA, the CDR3 is TGTGCCAGCAGTGTCCTCCAAAAACTGTTTTTT. V is TRBV2 and J is TRBJ1-4, with D uncertain. Looked up from germline, CDR1 is SNHLY and CDR2 is FYNNEI. This CDR3 is 11 amino acids long. V lost 4 bases and J lost 9, with 6 bases in between.

V and J are TRBV19 and TRBJ1-1; D is possibly TRBD1 (6 bases). V was pared by 7 bases and J by 11 bases, with 17 bases between. The germline V gene encodes CDR1 LNHDA and CDR2 SQIVND (reference sequence). CDR3 length equals 12 residues. CDR3 in DNA: TGTGCCAGTACCCGGGGGCTCTCCGGCGCTTTCTTT. It yields the protein CASTRGLSGAFF.

The CDR3 bases are TGTGCCAGCAGCCACCGACTAGCGGGAGGAATCCCCTACGAGCAGTACTTC. Translating gives CASSHRLAGGIPYEQYF. The chain is built from TRBV7-2 and TRBJ2-7, with 13 bases identical to TRBD2. V dropped 5 bases and J dropped 2; count of bases not matched to a gene: 9. This CDR3 is built from 17 residues. CDR1 is SGHTA and CDR2 is FQGNSA in the germline V gene.

This chain links TRBV5-1 with TRBJ2-7; no clear D gene. The V and J ends lost 0 bases and 0 bases respectively, with 7 bases between them. The CDR3 totals 14 residues. The germline CDR1 and CDR2 sequences are SGHRS and YFSETQ. The CDR3 DNA follows: TGCGCCAGCAGCTTGGGTTCGAACTCCTACGAGCAGTACTTC. Encoded protein: CASSLGSNSYEQYF.

This clone showed up just once. This chain uses TRBV18 with TRBJ2-5; 7 bases line up with TRBD2. CDR1 is KGHSH, CDR2 LQKENI, per germline. The trim removed 3 bases at V and 0 bases at J, leaving 4 bases unmatched. This CDR3 region has 15 residues. CDR3 nucleotides: TGTGCCAGCTCACCTAGCGGGCCGTACCAAGAGACCCAGTACTTC. Its protein is CASSPSGPYQETQYF.

The CDR3 loop reads CASSIGLAGASEQFF. CDR3 nucleotide sequence: TGTGCCAGCAGCATCGGACTAGCGGGAGCGAGTGAGCAGTTCTTC. The gene calls are TRBV7-9 and TRBJ2-1, with 13 bases matching TRBD2. The germline V gene has CDR1 SEHNR and CDR2 FQNEAQ (reference sequence). This CDR3 comprises 15 residues. V lost 5 bases, J lost 9 bases, and 7 bases stayed unmatched.

The chain links TRBV19 to TRBJ1-5; D is ambiguous. Germline-derived CDR1 and CDR2 are LNHDA and SQIVND (reference sequence). The CDR3 length is 14 residues. The V and J ends lost 4 bases and 9 bases respectively, with 16 bases between them. The CDR3 DNA is TGTGCCAGTAGTAAACCGGGTCCTTATTTGCCCCAGCATTTT. It translates to CASSKPGPYLPQHF.

CDR3 region: CASSIVAKRGSYEQYF. The CDR3 DNA reads as TGTGCCAGTAGTATAGTCGCGAAGAGGGGTTCCTACGAGCAGTACTTC. The chain has TRBV19 and TRBJ2-7; TRBD1 or TRBD2 may be the D gene (5 bases each). Germline values: CDR1 LNHDA, CDR2 SQIVND (reference sequence). Trimming pared 1 base from V and 1 base from J, leaving 14 bases between. This CDR3 is 16 amino acids long.

About this clone: At one end, the junction sequence differs from germline, possibly due to a read error. The chain couples TRBV29-1 to TRBJ2-1; maybe TRBD2 (6 bases). CDR1 and CDR2 (germline): SQVTM, ANQGSEA. This CDR3 comprises 13 residues. The CDR3 here is CAGWEETYNEQFF. CDR3 coding DNA: TGTGCCGGGTGGGAGGAAACCTACAATGAGCAGTTCTTC.

This clone was seen only once. The chain carries TRBV6-6 and TRBJ1-1; D gene ambiguous. CDR3 size: 13 residues. Deletions cut 2 bases from V and 5 bases from J, with 9 bases between. Germline loops: CDR1 MNHNY, CDR2 SVGAGI (reference sequence). The CDR3 reads CASSYPGPTEAFF. As DNA, the CDR3 is TGTGCCAGCAGTTACCCCGGACCGACTGAAGCTTTCTTT.